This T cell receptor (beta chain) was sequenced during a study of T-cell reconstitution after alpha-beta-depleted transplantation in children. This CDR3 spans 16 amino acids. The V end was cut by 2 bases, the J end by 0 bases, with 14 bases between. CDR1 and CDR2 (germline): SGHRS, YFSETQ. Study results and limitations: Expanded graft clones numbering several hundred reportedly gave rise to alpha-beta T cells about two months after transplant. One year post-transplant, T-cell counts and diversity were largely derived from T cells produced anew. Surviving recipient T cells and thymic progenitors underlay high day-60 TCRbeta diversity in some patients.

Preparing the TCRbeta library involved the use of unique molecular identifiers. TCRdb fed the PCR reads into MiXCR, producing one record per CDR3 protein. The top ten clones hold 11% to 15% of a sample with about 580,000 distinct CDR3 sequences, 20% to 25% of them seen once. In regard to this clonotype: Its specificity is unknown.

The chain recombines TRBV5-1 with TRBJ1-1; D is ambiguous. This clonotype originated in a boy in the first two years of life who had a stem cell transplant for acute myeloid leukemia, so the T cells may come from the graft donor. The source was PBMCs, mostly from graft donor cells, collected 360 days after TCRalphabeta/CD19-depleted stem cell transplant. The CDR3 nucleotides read TGCGCCAGCAGCTTTAATAGGATAGCGATGAACACTGAAGCTTTCTTT. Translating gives CASSFNRIAMNTEAFF.